Listed below are T cell receptor beta chains from one sample, sequenced in a study of blood T cell repertoires in COVID-19. Produced via immunoSEQ multiplex PCR; TCRdb's table is partial and in-frame only. The sample records 40,000 to 50,000 clones, around 86% being singletons. Sequencing input: peripheral blood. The receptors here all came from a woman aged 80 or over with acute or convalescent COVID-19. Both conserved end residues are part of each CDR3. Only some rows state a clone size, as once, few, many or a class for expanded clones.

v_gene: TRBV7-2; abundance: -; j_gene: TRBJ2-7; CDR3aa: CASSPQDYEQYF
v_gene: TRBV11-2; abundance: -; j_gene: TRBJ1-1; CDR3aa: CASSLIGAGSAFF
v_gene: TRBV9; abundance: few; j_gene: TRBJ2-6; CDR3aa: CASSSGPQPTNVLTF
v_gene: TRBV11-2; abundance: -; j_gene: TRBJ2-3; CDR3aa: CASRMLSGASTDTQYF
v_gene: TRBV5-1; abundance: -; j_gene: TRBJ2-3; CDR3aa: CASSLGQRDTQYF
v_gene: TRBV6-1; abundance: -; j_gene: TRBJ1-4; CDR3aa: CASSDDRGHEKLFF
v_gene: TRBV3-1/TRBV3-2; abundance: few; j_gene: TRBJ1-6; CDR3aa: CASTPTPGQNSPLHF
v_gene: TRBV30; abundance: -; j_gene: TRBJ1-1; CDR3aa: CAWSWELGGTEAFF
v_gene: TRBV19; abundance: -; j_gene: TRBJ2-1; CDR3aa: CATTDYYNEQFF
v_gene: TRBV2; abundance: once; j_gene: TRBJ1-6; CDR3aa: CASTPGTGNSNSPLHF
v_gene: TRBV7-8; abundance: -; j_gene: TRBJ1-4; CDR3aa: CASRHSGDRNEKLFF
v_gene: TRBV6-6; abundance: -; j_gene: TRBJ1-2; CDR3aa: CASSSQGNYGYTF
v_gene: TRBV7-7; abundance: -; j_gene: TRBJ2-5; CDR3aa: CASSLGSGNVRETQYF
v_gene: TRBV19; abundance: -; j_gene: TRBJ2-3; CDR3aa: CASRSGAGGSTDTQYF
v_gene: TRBV2; abundance: -; j_gene: TRBJ2-3; CDR3aa: CASRGQGGTDTQYF
v_gene: TRBV7-8; abundance: few; j_gene: TRBJ1-4; CDR3aa: CASSFRAGNEKLFF
v_gene: TRBV11-2; abundance: -; j_gene: TRBJ2-2; CDR3aa: CASSLVLPGGNTGELFF
v_gene: TRBV6-5; abundance: -; j_gene: TRBJ2-5; CDR3aa: CASSYSGGPGETQYF
v_gene: TRBV28; abundance: -; j_gene: TRBJ1-1; CDR3aa: CASRISGFHMNTEAFF